The T cell receptor (beta chain) described here comes from a study of shared T cell receptors in the human thymus. A single count supports this clone. Clones were sequenced by immunoSEQ multiplex PCR, and TCRdb holds only the in-frame ones, with some missing. The data contain 450,000 to 650,000 clones, approximately 80% of them singletons. This CDR3 has 13 residues. V shed 4 bases and J shed 2 bases, with 12 bases lying between them. Germline assignment: CDR1 SQVTM and CDR2 ANQGSEA. The data were also submitted as part of a second study, on human thymus T cells. That paper adds: Donor material was obtained from healthy Finnish infants undergoing corrective surgery for congenital heart defects. Corrective cardiac operations yielded the resected thymus tissue. An apparent bias in V and J gene usage was seen in thymic and blood repertoires. Unrelated individuals had highly overlapping thymic repertoires, as reported in related research.

The V and J genes are TRBV29-1 and TRBJ2-7; TRBD2 is a possible D gene (6 bases). The sequencing sample was made of thymocytes. The clonotype comes from a boy in the first two years of life with a congenital heart defect. CDR3 sequence: CSVVGGAPYEQYF. Here the CDR3 DNA reads TGCAGCGTTGTTGGAGGGGCCCCCTACGAGCAGTACTTC.